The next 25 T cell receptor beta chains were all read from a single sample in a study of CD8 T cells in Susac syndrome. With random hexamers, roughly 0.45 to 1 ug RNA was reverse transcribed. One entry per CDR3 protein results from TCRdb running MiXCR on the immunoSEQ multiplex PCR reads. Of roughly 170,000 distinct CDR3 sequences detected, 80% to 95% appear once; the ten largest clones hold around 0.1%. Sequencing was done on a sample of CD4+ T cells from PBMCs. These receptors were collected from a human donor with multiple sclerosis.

This CDR3 is CASSYASREIYEQYF. DNA for the CDR3: TGTGCCAGCAGTTACGCTAGCAGGGAGATATACGAGCAGTACTTC. The chain recombines TRBV6-5 with TRBJ2-7; possibly TRBD1 or TRBD2 for D (5 bases each). Germline V CDR1 and CDR2: MNHEY, SVGAGI. Trimming stripped 2 bases from V and 4 bases from J, with 15 bases between. The CDR3 runs to 15 residues.

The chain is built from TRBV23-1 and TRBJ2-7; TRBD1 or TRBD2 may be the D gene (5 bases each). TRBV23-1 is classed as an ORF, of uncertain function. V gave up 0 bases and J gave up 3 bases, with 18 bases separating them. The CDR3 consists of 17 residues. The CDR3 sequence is CASSQSGVFSAHYEQYF. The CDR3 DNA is TGCGCCAGCAGTCAATCGGGGGTTTTTTCCGCCCACTACGAGCAGTACTTC.

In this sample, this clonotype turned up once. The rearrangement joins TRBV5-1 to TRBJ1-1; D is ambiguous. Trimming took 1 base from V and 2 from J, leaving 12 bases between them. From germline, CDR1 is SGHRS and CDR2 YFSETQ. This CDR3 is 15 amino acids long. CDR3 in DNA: TGCGCCAGCAGCTTGTTAGGGAGCACTAACACTGAAGCTTTCTTT. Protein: CASSLLGSTNTEAFF.

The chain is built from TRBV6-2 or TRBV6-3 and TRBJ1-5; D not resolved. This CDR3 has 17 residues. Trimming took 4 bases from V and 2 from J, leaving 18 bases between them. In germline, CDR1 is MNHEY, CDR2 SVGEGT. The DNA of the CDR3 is TGTGCCAGCAGTTCTCACCTAGGACGGTCGGGCAATCAGCCCCAGCATTTT. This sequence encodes CASSSHLGRSGNQPQHF.

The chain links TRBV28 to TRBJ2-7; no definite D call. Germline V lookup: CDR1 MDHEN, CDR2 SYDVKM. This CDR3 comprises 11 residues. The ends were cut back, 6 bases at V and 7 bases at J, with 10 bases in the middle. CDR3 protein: CASSSMREQYF. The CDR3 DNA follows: TGTGCCAGCAGCAGTATGAGAGAGCAGTACTTC.

CDR3 region: CASSQAVDRRTEAFF. The CDR3 DNA is TGTGCCAGCTCACAGGCGGTTGACAGGCGGACTGAAGCTTTCTTT. The chain employs TRBV18 and TRBJ1-1, with D possibly being TRBD1 (6 bases). CDR3 length: 15 residues. Germline V gives CDR1 KGHSH, CDR2 LQKENI. The V end lost 4 bases, the J end lost 5 bases, and 17 bases lay between the germline ends. The full variable domain, in which reference TRBV18 and TRBJ1-1 provide the parts outside the CDR3, is NAGVMQNPRHLVRRRGQEARLRCSPMKGHSHVYWYRQLPEEGLKFMVYLQKENIIDESGMPKERFSAEFPKEGPSILRIQQVVRGDSAAYFCASSQAVDRRTEAFFGQGTRLTVV.

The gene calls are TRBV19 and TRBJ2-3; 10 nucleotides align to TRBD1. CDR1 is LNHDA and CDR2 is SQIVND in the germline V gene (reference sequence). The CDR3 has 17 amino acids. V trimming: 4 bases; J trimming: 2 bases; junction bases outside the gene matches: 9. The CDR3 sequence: CASSTGQGVAYTDTQYF. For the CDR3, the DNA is TGTGCCAGTAGTACCGGACAGGGGGTGGCCTACACAGATACGCAGTATTTT.

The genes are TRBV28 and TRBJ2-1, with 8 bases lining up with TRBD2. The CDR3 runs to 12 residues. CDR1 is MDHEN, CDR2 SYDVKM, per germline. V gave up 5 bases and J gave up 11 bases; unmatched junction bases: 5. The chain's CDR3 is CASSISGTKQFF. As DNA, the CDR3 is TGTGCCAGCAGTATTAGCGGGACGAAGCAGTTCTTC.

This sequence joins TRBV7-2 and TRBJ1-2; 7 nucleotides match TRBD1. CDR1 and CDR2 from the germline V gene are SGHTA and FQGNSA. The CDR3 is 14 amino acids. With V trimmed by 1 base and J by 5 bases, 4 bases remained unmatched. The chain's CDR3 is CASSLVGGEYGYTF. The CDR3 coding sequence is TGTGCCAGCAGCTTAGTAGGGGGCGAGTATGGCTACACCTTC. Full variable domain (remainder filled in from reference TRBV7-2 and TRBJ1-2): GAGVSQSPSNKVTEKGKDVELRCDPISGHTALYWYRQSLGQGLEFLIYFQGNSAPDKSGLPSDRFSAERTGGSVSTLTIQRTQQEDSAVYLCASSLVGGEYGYTFGSGTRLTVV.

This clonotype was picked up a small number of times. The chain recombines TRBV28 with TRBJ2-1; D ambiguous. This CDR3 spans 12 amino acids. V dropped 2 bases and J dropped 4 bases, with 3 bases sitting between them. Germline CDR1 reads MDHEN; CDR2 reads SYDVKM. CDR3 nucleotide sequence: TGTGCCAGCAGTTTAGGGTACAATGAGCAGTTCTTC. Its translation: CASSLGYNEQFF.

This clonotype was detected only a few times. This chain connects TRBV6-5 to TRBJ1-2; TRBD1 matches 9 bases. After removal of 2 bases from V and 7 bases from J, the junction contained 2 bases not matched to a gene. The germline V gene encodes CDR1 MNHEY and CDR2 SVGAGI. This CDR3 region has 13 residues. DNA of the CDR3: TGTGCCAGCAGTTACCAGACAGGGGGTGGCTACACCTTC. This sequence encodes CASSYQTGGGYTF.

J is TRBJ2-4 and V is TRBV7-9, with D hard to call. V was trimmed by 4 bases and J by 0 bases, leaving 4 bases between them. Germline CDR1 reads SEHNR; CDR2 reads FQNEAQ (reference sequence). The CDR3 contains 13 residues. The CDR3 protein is CASSSQAKNIQYF. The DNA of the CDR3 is TGTGCCAGCAGCTCTCAAGCCAAAAACATTCAGTACTTC.

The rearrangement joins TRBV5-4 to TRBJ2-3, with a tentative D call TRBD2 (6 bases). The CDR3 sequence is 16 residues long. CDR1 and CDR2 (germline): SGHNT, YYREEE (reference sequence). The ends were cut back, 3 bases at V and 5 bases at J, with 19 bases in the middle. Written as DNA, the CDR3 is TGTGCCAGCAGCTCTCTCGGGGTTAGCGGACGAGATACGCAGTATTTT. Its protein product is CASSSLGVSGRDTQYF.

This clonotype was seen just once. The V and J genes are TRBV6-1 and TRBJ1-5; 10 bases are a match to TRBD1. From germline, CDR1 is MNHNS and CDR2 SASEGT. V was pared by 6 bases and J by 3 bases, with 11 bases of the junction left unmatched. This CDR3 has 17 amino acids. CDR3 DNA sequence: TGTGCCAGCAGCCGTTACGGGACAGGGGTTTCCAATCAGCCCCAGCATTTT. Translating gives CASSRYGTGVSNQPQHF.

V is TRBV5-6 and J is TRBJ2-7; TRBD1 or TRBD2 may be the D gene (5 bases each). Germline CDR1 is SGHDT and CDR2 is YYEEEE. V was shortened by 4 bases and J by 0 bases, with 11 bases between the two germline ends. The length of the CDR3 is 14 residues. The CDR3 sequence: CASSRDLSSYEQYF. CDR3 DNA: TGTGCCAGCAGCCGGGACCTTTCCTCCTACGAGCAGTACTTC.

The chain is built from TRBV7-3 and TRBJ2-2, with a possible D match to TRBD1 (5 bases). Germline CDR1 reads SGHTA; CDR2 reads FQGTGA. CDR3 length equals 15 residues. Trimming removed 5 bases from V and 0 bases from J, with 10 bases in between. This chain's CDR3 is CASSAQGSNTGELFF. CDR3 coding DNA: TGTGCCAGCAGCGCCCAGGGATCGAACACCGGGGAGCTGTTTTTT.

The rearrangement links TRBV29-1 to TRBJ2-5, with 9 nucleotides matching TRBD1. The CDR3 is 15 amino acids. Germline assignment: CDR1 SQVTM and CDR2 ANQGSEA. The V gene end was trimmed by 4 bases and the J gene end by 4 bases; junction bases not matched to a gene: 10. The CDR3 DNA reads TGCAGCGTTGTGGGGACAGGGACAATAGGAGAGACCCAGTACTTC. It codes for CSVVGTGTIGETQYF.

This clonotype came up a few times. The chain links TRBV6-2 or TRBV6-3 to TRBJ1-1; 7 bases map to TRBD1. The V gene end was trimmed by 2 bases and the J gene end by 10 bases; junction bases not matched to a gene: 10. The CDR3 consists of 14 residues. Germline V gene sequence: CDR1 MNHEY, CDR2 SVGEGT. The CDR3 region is CASSYGATGRGAFF. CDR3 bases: TGTGCCAGCAGTTACGGTGCGACAGGGCGGGGAGCTTTCTTT.

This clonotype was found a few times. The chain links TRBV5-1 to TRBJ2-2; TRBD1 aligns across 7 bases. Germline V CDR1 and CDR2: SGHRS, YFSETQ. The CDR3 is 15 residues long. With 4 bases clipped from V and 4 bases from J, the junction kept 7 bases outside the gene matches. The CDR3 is CASSPRTGSTGELFF. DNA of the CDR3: TGCGCCAGCAGCCCGCGGACAGGATCCACCGGGGAGCTGTTTTTT. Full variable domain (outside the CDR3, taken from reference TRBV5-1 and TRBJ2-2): KAGVTQTPRYLIKTRGQQVTLSCSPISGHRSVSWYQQTPGQGLQFLFEYFSETQRNKGNFPGRFSGRQFSNSRSEMNVSTLELGDSALYLCASSPRTGSTGELFFGEGSRLTVL.

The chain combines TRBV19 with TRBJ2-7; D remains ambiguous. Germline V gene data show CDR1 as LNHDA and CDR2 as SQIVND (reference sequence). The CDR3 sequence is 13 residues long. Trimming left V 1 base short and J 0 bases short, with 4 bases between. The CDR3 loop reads CASSIGSSYEQYF. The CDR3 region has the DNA TGTGCCAGTAGTATAGGTAGCTCCTACGAGCAGTACTTC.

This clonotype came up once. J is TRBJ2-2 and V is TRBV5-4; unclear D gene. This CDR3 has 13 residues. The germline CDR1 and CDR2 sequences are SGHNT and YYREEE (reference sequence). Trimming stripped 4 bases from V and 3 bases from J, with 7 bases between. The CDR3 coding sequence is TGTGCCAGCAGCCGAGACTACACCGGGGAGCTGTTTTTT. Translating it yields CASSRDYTGELFF.

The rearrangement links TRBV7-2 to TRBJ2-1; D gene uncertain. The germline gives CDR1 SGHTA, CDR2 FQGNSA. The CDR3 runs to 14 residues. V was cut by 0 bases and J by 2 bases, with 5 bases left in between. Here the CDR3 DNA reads TGTGCCAGCAGCTTAGCGGGAACCTACAATGAGCAGTTCTTC. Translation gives CASSLAGTYNEQFF.

CDR3: CASSLAGAREQFF. DNA for the CDR3: TGTGCCAGCAGCTTAGCGGGGGCGCGGGAGCAGTTCTTC. The V call is TRBV7-9, the J call TRBJ2-1; tentatively, D is TRBD1 (6 bases). The V end was cut by 0 bases, the J end by 10 bases, with 10 bases between. Germline V lookup: CDR1 SEHNR, CDR2 FQNEAQ (reference sequence). The CDR3 sequence is 13 residues long.

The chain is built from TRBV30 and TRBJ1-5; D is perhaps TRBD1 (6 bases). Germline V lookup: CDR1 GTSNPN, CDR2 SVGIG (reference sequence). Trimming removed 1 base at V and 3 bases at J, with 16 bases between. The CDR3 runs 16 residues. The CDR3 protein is CAWSGEGVGPNQPQHF. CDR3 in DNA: TGTGCCTGGAGTGGTGAGGGGGTTGGTCCCAATCAGCCCCAGCATTTT. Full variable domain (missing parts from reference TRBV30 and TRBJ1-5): SQTIHQWPATLVQPVGSPLSLECTVEGTSNPNLYWYRQAAGRGLQLLFYSVGIGQISSEVPQNLSASRPQDRQFILSSKKLLLSDSGFYLCAWSGEGVGPNQPQHFGDGTRLSIL.

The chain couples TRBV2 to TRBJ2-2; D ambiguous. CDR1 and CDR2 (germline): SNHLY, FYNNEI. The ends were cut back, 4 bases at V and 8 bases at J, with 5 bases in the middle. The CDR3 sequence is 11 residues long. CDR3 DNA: TGTGCCAGCAGTGCAACAGGGGAGCTGTTTTTT. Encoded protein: CASSATGELFF.